This passage covers 5 T cell receptor beta chains from one sample sequenced in a study of blood T cell repertoires in COVID-19. Sequencing used immunoSEQ multiplex PCR; TCRdb keeps in-frame clones, though not all of them. The sample has about 34,000 clones; around 80% are singletons. Material: peripheral blood. These receptors came from an older man with active or convalescent COVID-19.

The chain links TRBV5-1 to TRBJ2-5, with D perhaps matching TRBD1 (6 bases). CDR1 and CDR2 (germline): SGHRS, YFSETQ. Trimming pared 0 bases from V and 6 bases from J, leaving 12 bases between. This CDR3 is built from 14 residues. The CDR3 sequence is CASSLAAGEKTQYF. Here the CDR3 DNA reads TGCGCCAGCAGCTTGGCCGCAGGGGAAAAGACCCAGTACTTC.

The chain is built from TRBV7-9 and TRBJ2-7, with 9 positions matching TRBD2. Losses at the gene ends were 5 bases for V and 3 bases for J; bases not matched to a gene: 5. Germline values: CDR1 SEHNR, CDR2 FQNEAQ (reference sequence). The CDR3 totals 14 residues. The DNA for the CDR3 is TGTGCCAGCAGCGCATTTAGCGGGGGCTACGAGCAGTACTTC. Amino acids: CASSAFSGGYEQYF.

The chain couples TRBV30 to TRBJ1-4; D is perhaps TRBD1 (5 bases). CDR1 and CDR2 from the germline V gene are GTSNPN and SVGIG (reference sequence). This CDR3 has 16 amino acids. The V and J ends lost 2 bases and 4 bases respectively, with 17 bases between them. CDR3 nucleotides: TGTGCCTGGAGTTGGGGCAGAACCAGAAATAATGAAAAACTGTTTTTT. Its protein is CAWSWGRTRNNEKLFF.

The chain recombines TRBV6-5 with TRBJ2-1; TRBD2 matches at 7 bases. V lost 2 bases and J lost 9; bases outside the gene matches: 13. From germline, CDR1 is MNHEY and CDR2 SVGAGI. The CDR3 extends over 16 amino acids. CDR3: CASSYLLAVGGGEQFF. As DNA, the CDR3 is TGTGCCAGCAGTTACCTTCTAGCGGTGGGTGGAGGTGAGCAGTTCTTC.

The chain uses TRBV11-2 and TRBJ2-7; 14 bases align to TRBD2. Germline CDR1 and CDR2: SGHAT and FQNNGV. V lost 10 bases and J lost 4; bases outside the gene matches: 3. The CDR3 runs 13 residues. This chain's CDR3 is CATRLAGGYEQYF. In DNA form, the CDR3 reads TGTGCCACCAGACTAGCGGGAGGGTACGAGCAGTACTTC.